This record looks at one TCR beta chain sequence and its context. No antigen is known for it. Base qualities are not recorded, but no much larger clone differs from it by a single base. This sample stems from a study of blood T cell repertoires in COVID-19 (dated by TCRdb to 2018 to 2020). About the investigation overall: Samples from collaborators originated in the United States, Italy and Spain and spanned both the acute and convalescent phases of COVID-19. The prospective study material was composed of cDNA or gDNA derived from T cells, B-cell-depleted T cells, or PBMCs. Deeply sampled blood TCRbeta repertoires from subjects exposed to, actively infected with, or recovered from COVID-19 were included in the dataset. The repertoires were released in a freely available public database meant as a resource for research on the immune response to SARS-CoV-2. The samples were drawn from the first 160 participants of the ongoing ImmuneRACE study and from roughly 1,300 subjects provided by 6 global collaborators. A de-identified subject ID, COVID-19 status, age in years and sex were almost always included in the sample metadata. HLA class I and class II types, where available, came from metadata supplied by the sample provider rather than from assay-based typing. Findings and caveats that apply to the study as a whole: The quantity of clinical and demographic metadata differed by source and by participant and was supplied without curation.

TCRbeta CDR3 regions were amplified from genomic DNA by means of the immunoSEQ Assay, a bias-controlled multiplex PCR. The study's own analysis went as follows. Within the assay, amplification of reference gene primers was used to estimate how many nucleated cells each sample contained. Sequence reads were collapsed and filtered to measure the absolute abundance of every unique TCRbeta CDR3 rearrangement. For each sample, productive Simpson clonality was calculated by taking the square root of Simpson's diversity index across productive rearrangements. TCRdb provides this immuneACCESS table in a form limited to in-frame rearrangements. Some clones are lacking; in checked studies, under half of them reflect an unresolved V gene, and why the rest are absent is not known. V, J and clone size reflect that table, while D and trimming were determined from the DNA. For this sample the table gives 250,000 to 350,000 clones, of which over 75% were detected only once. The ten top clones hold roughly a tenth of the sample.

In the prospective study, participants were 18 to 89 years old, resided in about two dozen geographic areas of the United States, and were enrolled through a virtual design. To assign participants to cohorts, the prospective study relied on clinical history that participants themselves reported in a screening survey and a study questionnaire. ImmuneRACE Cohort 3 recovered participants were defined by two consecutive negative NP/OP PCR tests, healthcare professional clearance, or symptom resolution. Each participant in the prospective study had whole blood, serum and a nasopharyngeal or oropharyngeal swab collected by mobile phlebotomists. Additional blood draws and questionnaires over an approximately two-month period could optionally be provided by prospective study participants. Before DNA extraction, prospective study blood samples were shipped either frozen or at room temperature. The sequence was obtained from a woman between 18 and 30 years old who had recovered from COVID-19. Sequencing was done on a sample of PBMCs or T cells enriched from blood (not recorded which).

The CDR3 corresponds to CASSQEGDRDGYTF. The sequenced DNA: TGTGCCAGCAGCCAAGAGGGGGACAGGGACGGCTACACCTTC. The receptor chain draws on TRBV3-1 (or the pseudogene TRBV3-2) and TRBJ1-2, with 9 junctional bases fitting TRBD1. Sequences LGHDT (CDR1) and YNNKEL (CDR2) are obtained from the germline V gene (reference sequence). The CDR3 runs 14 residues from the cysteine to the phenylalanine. CDR3 DNA only is kept here, 42 bases in frame from base 1. Ends trimmed: V by 0 bases, J by 8 bases; bases unmatched to a gene: 4.